Detailed here is one T cell receptor (beta chain). Its antigen remains unknown. Collection of 9 to 10 milliliters of peripheral blood was performed for each donor. These data originate in a study of blood T cells in healthy people across ages. The V end lost 1 base, the J end lost 1 base, and 13 bases lay between the germline ends. The CDR3 runs to 15 residues. The V gene's germline CDR1 is DFQATT and CDR2 SNEGSKA (reference sequence). With a J-beta primer mix and a sample-barcoded 5' primer, a second PCR ran about 7 to 12 cycles. Researchers report that a template-switch adaptor with 12 random nucleotides tagged each cDNA molecule. In TCRdb, the 5' RACE reads were re-called with MiXCR into one record per CDR3 protein. This table has hundreds of thousands of distinct CDR3 sequences, roughly 50% appearing once. The study's findings and limits: Relative to aged donors, long-lived donors carried more naive CD4+ cells and displayed higher diversity. When one million T cells were used, diversity estimates were thought to be underestimates.

Sequences were obtained from blood. The chain uses TRBV20-1 and TRBJ1-1; weak D call: TRBD1 (5 bases). The receptor's source is an elderly man in good health. This CDR3 reads CSARVSGQANTEAFF. Written as DNA, the CDR3 is TGCAGTGCTAGAGTCTCGGGGCAGGCGAACACTGAAGCTTTCTTT.